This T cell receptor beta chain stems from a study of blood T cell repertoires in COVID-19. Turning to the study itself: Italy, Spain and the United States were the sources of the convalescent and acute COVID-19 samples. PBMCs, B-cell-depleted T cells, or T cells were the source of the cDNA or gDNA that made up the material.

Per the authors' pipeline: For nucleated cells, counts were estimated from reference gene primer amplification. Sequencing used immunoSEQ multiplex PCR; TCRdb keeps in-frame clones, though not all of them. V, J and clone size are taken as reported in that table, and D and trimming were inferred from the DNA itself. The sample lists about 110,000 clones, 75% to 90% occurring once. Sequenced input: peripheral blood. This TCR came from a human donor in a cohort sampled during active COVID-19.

CDR3 bases: TGCGCCAGCAGCTTCGGACAGGAGTCCACTGAAGCTTTCTTT. Amino acid sequence: CASSFGQESTEAFF. V is TRBV5-1 and J is TRBJ1-1; 7 bases line up with TRBD1. Trimming took 2 bases from V and 4 from J; bases not matched to a gene: 5. Germline assignment: CDR1 SGHRS and CDR2 YFSETQ. This CDR3 has 14 residues.